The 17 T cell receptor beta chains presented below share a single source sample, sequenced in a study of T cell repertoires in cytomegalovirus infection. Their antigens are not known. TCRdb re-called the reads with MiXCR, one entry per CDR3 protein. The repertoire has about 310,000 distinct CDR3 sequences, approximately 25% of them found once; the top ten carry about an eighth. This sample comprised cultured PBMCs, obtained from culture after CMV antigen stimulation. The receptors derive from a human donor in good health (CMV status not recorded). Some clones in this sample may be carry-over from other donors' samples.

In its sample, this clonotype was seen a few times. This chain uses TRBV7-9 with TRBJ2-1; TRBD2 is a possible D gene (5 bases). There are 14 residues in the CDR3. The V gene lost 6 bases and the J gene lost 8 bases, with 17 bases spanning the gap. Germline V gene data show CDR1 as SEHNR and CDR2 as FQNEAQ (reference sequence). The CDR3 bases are TGTGCCAGCAGGCTTGGTATTAGCGAATATGAGCAGTTCTTC. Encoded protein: CASRLGISEYEQFF.

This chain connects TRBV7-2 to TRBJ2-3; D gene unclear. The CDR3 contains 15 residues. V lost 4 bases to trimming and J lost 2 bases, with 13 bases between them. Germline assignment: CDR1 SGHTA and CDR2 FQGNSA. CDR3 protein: CASSSTPTNTDTQYF. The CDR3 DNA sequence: TGTGCCAGCAGCTCAACTCCTACAAACACAGATACGCAGTATTTT.

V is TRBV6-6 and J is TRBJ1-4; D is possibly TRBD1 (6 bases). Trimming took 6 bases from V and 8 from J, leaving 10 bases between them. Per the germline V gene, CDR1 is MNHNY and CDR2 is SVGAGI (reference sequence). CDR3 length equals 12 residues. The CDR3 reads CASRRDKEKLFF. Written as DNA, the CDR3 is TGTGCCAGCAGACGGGACAAGGAAAAACTGTTTTTT.

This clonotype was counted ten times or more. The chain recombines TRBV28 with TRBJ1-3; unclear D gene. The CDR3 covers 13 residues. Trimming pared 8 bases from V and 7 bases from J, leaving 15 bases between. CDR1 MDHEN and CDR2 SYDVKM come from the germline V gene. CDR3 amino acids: CASYSGWANTIYF. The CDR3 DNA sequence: TGTGCCAGCTACTCTGGTTGGGCTAACACCATATATTTT.

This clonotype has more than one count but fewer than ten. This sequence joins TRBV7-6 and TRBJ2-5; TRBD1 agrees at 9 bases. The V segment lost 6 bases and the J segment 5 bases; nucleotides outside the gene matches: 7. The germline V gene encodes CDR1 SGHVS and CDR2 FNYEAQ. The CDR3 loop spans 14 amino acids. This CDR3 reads CASRNRGRGETQYF. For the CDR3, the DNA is TGTGCCAGCAGAAACAGGGGGCGCGGGGAGACCCAGTACTTC.

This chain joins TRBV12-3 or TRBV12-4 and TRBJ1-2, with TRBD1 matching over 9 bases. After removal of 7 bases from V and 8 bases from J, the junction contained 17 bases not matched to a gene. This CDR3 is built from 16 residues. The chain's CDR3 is CASTRHQGQGMGGYTF. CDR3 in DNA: TGTGCCAGCACCAGGCATCAGGGACAGGGAATGGGCGGCTACACCTTC.

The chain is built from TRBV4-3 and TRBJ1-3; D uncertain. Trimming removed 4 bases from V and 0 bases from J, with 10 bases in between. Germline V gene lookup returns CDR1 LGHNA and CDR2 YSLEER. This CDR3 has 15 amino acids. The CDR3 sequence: CASSRDLSSGNTIYF. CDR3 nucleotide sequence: TGCGCCAGCAGCCGAGACTTGTCCTCTGGAAACACCATATATTTT.

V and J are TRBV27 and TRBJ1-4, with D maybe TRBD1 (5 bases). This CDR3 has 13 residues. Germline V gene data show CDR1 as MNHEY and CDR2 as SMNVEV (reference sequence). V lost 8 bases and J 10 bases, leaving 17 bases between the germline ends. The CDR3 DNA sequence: TGTGCCAGCGGGACTTCCAATACGGGAAAACTGTTTTTT. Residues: CASGTSNTGKLFF.

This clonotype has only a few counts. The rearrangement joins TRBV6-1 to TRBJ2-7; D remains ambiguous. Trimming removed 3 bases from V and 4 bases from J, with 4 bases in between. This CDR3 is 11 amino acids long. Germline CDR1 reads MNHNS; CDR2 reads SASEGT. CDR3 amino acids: CASSELYEQYF. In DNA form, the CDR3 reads TGTGCCAGCAGTGAGTTGTACGAGCAGTACTTC.

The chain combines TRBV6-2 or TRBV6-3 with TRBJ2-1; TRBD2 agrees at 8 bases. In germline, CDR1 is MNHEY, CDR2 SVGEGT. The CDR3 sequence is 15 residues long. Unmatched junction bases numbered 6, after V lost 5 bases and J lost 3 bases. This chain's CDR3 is CASSHGRADYNEQFF. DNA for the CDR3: TGTGCCAGCAGTCACGGGAGGGCGGACTACAATGAGCAGTTCTTC.

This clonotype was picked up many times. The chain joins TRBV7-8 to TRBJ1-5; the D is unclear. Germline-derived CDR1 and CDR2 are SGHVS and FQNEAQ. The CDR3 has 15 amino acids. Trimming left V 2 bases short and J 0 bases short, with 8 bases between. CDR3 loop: CASSLRLASNQPQHF. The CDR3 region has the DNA TGTGCCAGCAGCTTACGATTGGCTAGCAATCAGCCCCAGCATTTT.

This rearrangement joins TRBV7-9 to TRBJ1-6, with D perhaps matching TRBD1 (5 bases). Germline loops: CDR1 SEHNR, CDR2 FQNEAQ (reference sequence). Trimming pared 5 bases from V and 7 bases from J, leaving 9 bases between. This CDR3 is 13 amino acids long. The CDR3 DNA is TGTGCCAGCAGCCGAAGACAGAATTCACCCCTCCACTTT. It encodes CASSRRQNSPLHF.

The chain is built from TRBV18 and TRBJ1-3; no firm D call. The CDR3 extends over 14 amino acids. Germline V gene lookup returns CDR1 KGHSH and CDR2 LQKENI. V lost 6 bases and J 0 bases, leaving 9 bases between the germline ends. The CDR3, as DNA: TGTGCCAGCTCGGCGGTGGGCTCTGGAAACACCATATATTTT. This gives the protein CASSAVGSGNTIYF.

This chain's CDR3 is CSASTSILAGVGGTDTQYF. DNA for the CDR3: TGCAGTGCCTCTACCTCTATTTTAGCGGGAGTTGGGGGGACAGATACGCAGTATTTT. The rearrangement joins TRBV20-1 to TRBJ2-3, with TRBD2 matching 9 bases. Trimming removed 6 bases from V and 3 bases from J; junction bases left unmatched: 22. Germline V CDR1 and CDR2: DFQATT, SNEGSKA (reference sequence). This CDR3 comprises 19 residues.

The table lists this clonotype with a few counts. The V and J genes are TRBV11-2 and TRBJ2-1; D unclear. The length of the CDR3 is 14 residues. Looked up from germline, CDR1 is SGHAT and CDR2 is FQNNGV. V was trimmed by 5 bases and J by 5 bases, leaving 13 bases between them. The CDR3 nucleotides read TGTGCCAGCAGCCCCCCCGAGGCCAACAATGAGCAGTTCTTC. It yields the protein CASSPPEANNEQFF.

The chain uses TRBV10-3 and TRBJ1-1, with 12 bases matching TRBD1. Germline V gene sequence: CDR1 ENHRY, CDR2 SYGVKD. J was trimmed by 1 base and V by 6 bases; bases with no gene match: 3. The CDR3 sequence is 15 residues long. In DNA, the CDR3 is TGTGCCATCAGGGCGGGACAGGGGGCGAACACTGAAGCTTTCTTT. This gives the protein CAIRAGQGANTEAFF.

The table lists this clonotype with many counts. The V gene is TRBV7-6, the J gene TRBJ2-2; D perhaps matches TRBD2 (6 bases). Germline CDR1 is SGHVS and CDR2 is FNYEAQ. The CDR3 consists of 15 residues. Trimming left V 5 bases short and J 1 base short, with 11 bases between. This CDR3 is CASSNSGGNTGELFF. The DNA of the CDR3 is TGTGCCAGCAGCAATAGCGGAGGGAACACCGGGGAGCTGTTTTTT.